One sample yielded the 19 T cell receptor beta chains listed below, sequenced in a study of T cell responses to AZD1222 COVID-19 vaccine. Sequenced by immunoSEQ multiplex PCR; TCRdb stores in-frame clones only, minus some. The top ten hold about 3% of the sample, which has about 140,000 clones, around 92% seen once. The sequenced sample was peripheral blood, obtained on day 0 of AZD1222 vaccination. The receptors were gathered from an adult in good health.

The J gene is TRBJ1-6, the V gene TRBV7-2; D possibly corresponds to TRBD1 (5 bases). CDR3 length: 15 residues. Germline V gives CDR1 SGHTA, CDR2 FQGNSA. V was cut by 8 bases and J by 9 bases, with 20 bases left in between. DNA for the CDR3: TGTGCCAGCGGAGGGGAAAGGGCGCAATTTTCACCCCTCCACTTT. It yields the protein CASGGERAQFSPLHF.

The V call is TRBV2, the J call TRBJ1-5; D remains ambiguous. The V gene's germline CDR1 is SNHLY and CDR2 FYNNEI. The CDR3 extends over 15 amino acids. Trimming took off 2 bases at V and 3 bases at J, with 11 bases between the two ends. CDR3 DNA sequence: TGTGCCAGCAGTGAACGAGGCCCCTTCAATCAGCCCCAGCATTTT. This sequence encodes CASSERGPFNQPQHF.

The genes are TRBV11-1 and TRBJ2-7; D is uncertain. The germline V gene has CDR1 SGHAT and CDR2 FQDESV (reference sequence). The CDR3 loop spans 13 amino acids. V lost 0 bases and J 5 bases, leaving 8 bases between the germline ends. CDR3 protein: CASSLAPPDEQYF. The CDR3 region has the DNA TGTGCCAGCAGCTTAGCGCCCCCGGACGAGCAGTACTTC.

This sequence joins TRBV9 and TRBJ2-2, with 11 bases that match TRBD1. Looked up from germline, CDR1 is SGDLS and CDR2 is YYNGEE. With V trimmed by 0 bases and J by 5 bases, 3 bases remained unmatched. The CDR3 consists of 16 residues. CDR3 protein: CASSVGTGGRTGELFF. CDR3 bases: TGTGCCAGCAGCGTAGGGACAGGGGGCAGGACCGGGGAGCTGTTTTTT. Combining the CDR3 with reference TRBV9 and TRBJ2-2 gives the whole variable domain DSGVTQTPKHLITATGQRVTLRCSPRSGDLSVYWYQQSLDQGLQFLIQYYNGEERAKGNILERFSAQQFPDLHSELNLSSLELGDSALYFCASSVGTGGRTGELFFGEGSRLTVL.

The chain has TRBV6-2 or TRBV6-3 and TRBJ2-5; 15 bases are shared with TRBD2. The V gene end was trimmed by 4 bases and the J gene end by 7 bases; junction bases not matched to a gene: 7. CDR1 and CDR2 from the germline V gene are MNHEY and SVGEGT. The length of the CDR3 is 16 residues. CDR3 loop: CASSWTSGGARRTQYF. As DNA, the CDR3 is TGTGCCAGCAGTTGGACTAGCGGGGGGGCCAGGAGGACCCAGTACTTC.

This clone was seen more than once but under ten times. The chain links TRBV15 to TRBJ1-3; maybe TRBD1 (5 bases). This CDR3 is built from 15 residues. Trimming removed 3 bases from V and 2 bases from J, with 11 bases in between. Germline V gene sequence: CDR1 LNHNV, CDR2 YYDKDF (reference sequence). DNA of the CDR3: TGTGCCACCAGCAGCCCGGGACGCCCTGGAAACACCATATATTTT. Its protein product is CATSSPGRPGNTIYF.

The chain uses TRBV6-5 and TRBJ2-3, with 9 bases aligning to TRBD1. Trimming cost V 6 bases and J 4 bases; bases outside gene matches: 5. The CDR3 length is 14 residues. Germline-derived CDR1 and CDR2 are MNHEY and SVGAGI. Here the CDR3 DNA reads TGTGCCAGCAGCCCGGACAGGGGACCAGATACGCAGTATTTT. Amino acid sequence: CASSPDRGPDTQYF.

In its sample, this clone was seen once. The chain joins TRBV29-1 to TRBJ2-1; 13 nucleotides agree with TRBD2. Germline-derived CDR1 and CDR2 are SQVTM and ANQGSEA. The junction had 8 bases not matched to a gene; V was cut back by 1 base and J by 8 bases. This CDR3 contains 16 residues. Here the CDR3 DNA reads TGCAGCGTTGAAGCTCCGGGACTAGCGGGGCTTCATGAGCAGTTCTTC. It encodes CSVEAPGLAGLHEQFF.

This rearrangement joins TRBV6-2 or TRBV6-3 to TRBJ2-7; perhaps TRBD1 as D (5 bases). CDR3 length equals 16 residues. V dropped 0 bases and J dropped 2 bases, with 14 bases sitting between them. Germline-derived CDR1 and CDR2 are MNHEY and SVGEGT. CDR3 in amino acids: CASSYSREKGTYEQYF. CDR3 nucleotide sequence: TGTGCCAGCAGTTACTCCAGGGAAAAGGGAACCTACGAGCAGTACTTC.

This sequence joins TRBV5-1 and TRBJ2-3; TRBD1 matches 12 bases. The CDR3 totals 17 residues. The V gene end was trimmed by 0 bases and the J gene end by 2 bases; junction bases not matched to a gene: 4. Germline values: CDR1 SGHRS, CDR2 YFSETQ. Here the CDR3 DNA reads TGCGCCAGCAGCTTGGTGGGACAGGGGGCTTCCACAGATACGCAGTATTTT. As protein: CASSLVGQGASTDTQYF.

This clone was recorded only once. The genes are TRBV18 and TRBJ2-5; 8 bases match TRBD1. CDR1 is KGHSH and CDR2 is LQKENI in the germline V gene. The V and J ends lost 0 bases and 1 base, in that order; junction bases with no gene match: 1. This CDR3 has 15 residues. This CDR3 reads CASSPPDRGQETQYF. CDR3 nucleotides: TGTGCCAGCTCACCACCTGACAGGGGCCAAGAGACCCAGTACTTC.

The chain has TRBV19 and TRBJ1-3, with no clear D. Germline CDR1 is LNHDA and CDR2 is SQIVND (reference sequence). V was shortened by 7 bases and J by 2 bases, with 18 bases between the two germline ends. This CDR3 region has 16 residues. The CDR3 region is CASNPMKGKAGNTIYF. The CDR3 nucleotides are TGTGCCAGTAACCCGATGAAGGGCAAAGCTGGAAACACCATATATTTT. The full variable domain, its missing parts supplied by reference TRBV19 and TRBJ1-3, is DGGITQSPKYLFRKEGQNVTLSCEQNLNHDAMYWYRQDPGQGLRLIYYSQIVNDFQKGDIAEGYSVSREKKESFPLTVTSAQKNPTAFYLCASNPMKGKAGNTIYFGEGSWLTVV.

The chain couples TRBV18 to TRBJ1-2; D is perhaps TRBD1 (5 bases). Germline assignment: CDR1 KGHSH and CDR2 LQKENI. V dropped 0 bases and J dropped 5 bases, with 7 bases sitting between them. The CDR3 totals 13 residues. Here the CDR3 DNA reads TGTGCCAGCTCACCACCTCAGGGATATGGCTACACCTTC. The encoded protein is CASSPPQGYGYTF.

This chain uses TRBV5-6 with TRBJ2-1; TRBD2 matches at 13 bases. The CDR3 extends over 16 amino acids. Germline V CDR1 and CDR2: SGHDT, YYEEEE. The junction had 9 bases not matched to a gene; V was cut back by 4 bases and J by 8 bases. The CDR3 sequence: CASSHRTSGSYYEQFF. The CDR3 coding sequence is TGTGCCAGCAGCCATAGGACTAGCGGGAGTTACTATGAGCAGTTCTTC.

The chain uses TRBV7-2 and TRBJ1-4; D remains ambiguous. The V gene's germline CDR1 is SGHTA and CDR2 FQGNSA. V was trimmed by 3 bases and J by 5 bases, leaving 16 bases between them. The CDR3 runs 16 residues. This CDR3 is CASSFGRTPRNEKLFF. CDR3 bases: TGTGCCAGCAGCTTTGGGCGTACCCCGAGGAATGAAAAACTGTTTTTT. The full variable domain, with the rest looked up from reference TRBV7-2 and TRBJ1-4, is GAGVSQSPSNKVTEKGKDVELRCDPISGHTALYWYRQSLGQGLEFLIYFQGNSAPDKSGLPSDRFSAERTGGSVSTLTIQRTQQEDSAVYLCASSFGRTPRNEKLFFGSGTQLSVL.

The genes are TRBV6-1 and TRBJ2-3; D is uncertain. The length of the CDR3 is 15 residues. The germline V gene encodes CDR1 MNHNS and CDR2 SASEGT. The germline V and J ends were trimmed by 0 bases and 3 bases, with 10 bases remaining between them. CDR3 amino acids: CASSEAFHQTDTQYF. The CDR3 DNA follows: TGTGCCAGCAGTGAAGCGTTTCACCAAACAGATACGCAGTATTTT.

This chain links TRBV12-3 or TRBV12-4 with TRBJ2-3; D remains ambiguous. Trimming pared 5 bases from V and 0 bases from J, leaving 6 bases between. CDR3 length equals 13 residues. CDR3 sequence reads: CASSLRSTDTQYF. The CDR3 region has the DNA TGTGCCAGCAGTCTCCGGAGCACAGATACGCAGTATTTT.

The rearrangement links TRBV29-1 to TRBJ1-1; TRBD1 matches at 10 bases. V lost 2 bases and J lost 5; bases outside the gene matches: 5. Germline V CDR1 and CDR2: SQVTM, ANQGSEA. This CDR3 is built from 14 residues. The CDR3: CSVELGQGRTEAFF. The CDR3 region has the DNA TGCAGCGTTGAACTGGGACAGGGGAGGACTGAAGCTTTCTTT.

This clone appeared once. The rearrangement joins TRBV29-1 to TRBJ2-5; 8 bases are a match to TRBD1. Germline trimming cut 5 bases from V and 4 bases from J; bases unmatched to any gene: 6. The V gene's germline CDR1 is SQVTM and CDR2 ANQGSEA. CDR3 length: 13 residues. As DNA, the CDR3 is TGCAGCGTTCGCAGGGGGCTTTTAGAGACCCAGTACTTC. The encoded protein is CSVRRGLLETQYF.